One sample yielded the 19 T cell receptor beta chains listed below, sequenced in a study of chemoradiotherapy in HPV16-positive cancers. Assay: immunoSEQ multiplex PCR; the TCRdb copy retains only in-frame clones and omits some. Here the sample spans tens of thousands of clones, roughly 78% being singletons. The sample here was blood, taken from a patient who underwent chemoradiotherapy. The origin of the receptors is a human donor with HPV-associated anogenital cancer.

The rearrangement uses TRBV19 and TRBJ2-5; D is possibly TRBD1 (6 bases). V lost 3 bases, J lost 6 bases, and 23 bases lay in between. Germline CDR1 LNHDA, CDR2 SQIVND (reference sequence). The CDR3 spans 17 residues. The CDR3 reads CASSIPDPDRRTKTQYF. CDR3 DNA sequence: TGTGCCAGTAGTATCCCGGACCCAGACAGGAGAACGAAGACCCAGTACTTC.

The chain is built from TRBV19 and TRBJ2-5; 12 bases align to TRBD1. There are 18 residues in the CDR3. J gave up 5 bases and V 5 bases, and 15 bases lay outside the gene matches. The germline V gene encodes CDR1 LNHDA and CDR2 SQIVND (reference sequence). The CDR3 bases are TGTGCCAGTAGTCCCCGTGTTGGGGACAGGGGGCGCCCGGAGACCCAGTACTTC. It specifies CASSPRVGDRGRPETQYF.

The gene calls are TRBV5-1 and TRBJ2-2; 10 bases fit TRBD2. The germline V gene has CDR1 SGHRS and CDR2 YFSETQ. J gave up 0 bases and V 5 bases, and 7 bases lay outside the gene matches. CDR3 length: 17 amino acids. DNA for the CDR3: TGCGCCAGCAGATATAGCGGGGGGCCGTCGAACACCGGGGAGCTGTTTTTT. This translates into CASRYSGGPSNTGELFF.

The gene calls are TRBV4-1 and TRBJ1-2; 7 positions agree with TRBD1. The CDR3 spans 18 residues. V was pared by 0 bases and J by 0 bases, with 10 bases of the junction left unmatched. Germline CDR1 and CDR2: MGHRA and YSYEKL. The CDR3 DNA sequence: TGCGCCAGCAGCCAAGAGGGGGCAGGGGGGTTAGCTAACTATGGCTACACCTTC. It specifies CASSQEGAGGLANYGYTF.

V gene TRBV7-2 combines with J gene TRBJ1-5; TRBD1 agrees at 7 bases. Germline CDR1 is SGHTA and CDR2 is FQGNSA. CDR3 length: 14 amino acids. V shed 5 bases and J 7 bases; nucleotides not matched to a gene: 8. The DNA for the CDR3 is TGTGCCAGCAGCCCCCGGACAGGCGGCCAGCCCCAGCATTTT. This sequence encodes CASSPRTGGQPQHF.

This chain uses TRBV6-1 with TRBJ2-1; 9 nucleotides line up with TRBD1. J lost 7 bases, V lost 4 bases, and 5 bases had no gene match. CDR3 length: 14 amino acids. The germline gives CDR1 MNHNS, CDR2 SASEGT. The CDR3 DNA follows: TGTGCCAGCAGTGTATGGGGGACAGGGAATGAGCAGTTCTTC. It encodes CASSVWGTGNEQFF.

The chain employs TRBV5-6 and TRBJ1-1; 11 positions match TRBD1. Germline V gives CDR1 SGHDT, CDR2 YYEEEE. This CDR3 has 16 amino acids. V lost 4 bases, J lost 6 bases, and 11 bases stayed unmatched. In DNA form, the CDR3 reads TGTGCCAGCAGCCCCGGGACAGGGGGGGTAGTGCCTGAAGCTTTCTTT. Amino acid sequence: CASSPGTGGVVPEAFF.

The V and J genes are TRBV19 and TRBJ1-5; D might be TRBD1 (5 bases). V dropped 5 bases and J dropped 0 bases, with 17 bases sitting between them. This CDR3 region has 17 residues. The germline CDR1 and CDR2 sequences are LNHDA and SQIVND (reference sequence). The CDR3 DNA reads TGTGCCAGTAGTCCCGACAGTGGTCCTTATAGCAATCAGCCCCAGCATTTT. Protein: CASSPDSGPYSNQPQHF.

The J gene is TRBJ1-5, the V gene TRBV7-8; unclear D gene. CDR3 length: 16 residues. CDR1 SGHVS and CDR2 FQNEAQ come from the germline V gene. Trimming removed 1 base at V and 5 bases at J, with 15 bases between. Written as DNA, the CDR3 is TGTGCCAGCAGCTTAGGATCCCTCGCTATCTATCAGCCCCAGCATTTT. Its protein product is CASSLGSLAIYQPQHF. Looking up the rest from reference TRBV7-8 and TRBJ1-5 gives the full variable domain: GAGVSQSPRYKVAKRGQDVALRCDPISGHVSLFWYQQALGQGPEFLTYFQNEAQLDKSGLPSDRFFAERPEGSVSTLKIQRTQQEDSAVYLCASSLGSLAIYQPQHFGDGTRLSIL.

The CDR3 reads CASSGRQGDTEAFF. CDR3 in DNA: TGTGCCAGCAGTGGGCGACAGGGCGACACTGAAGCTTTCTTT. The chain links TRBV2 to TRBJ1-1, with 7 bases identical to TRBD1. V lost 4 bases, J lost 3 bases, and 5 bases stayed unmatched. The CDR3 sequence is 14 residues long. Germline CDR1 and CDR2: SNHLY and FYNNEI.

The chain combines TRBV18 with TRBJ1-4; D is ambiguous. Germline CDR1 and CDR2: KGHSH and LQKENI. There are 19 residues in the CDR3. V dropped 1 base and J dropped 5 bases, with 23 bases sitting between them. The CDR3 bases are TGTGCCAGCTCACCACGGATAATCTCGGGCACCTCGCAAAATGAAAAACTGTTTTTT. Its translation is CASSPRIISGTSQNEKLFF.

This CDR3 reads CASSLGQSYEQYF. The CDR3 nucleotides are TGTGCCAGCAGCTTAGGGCAGAGCTACGAGCAGTACTTC. The chain combines TRBV11-1 with TRBJ2-7; the D is unclear. Trimming pared 1 base from V and 3 bases from J, leaving 7 bases between. CDR1 is SGHAT and CDR2 is FQDESV in the germline V gene (reference sequence). There are 13 residues in the CDR3.

This clone was recorded a few times. CDR3 region: CASSYSIPGELFF. DNA of the CDR3: TGTGCCAGCAGTTACTCGATTCCGGGGGAGCTGTTTTTT. The J gene is TRBJ2-2, the V gene TRBV6-5, with no clear D. The length of the CDR3 is 13 residues. Trimming left V 0 bases short and J 8 bases short, with 7 bases between. The germline V gene encodes CDR1 MNHEY and CDR2 SVGAGI.

The genes are TRBV11-2 and TRBJ2-3, with a tentative D call TRBD1 (6 bases). Deletions cut 3 bases from V and 2 bases from J, with 15 bases between. Germline assignment: CDR1 SGHAT and CDR2 FQNNGV. There are 16 residues in the CDR3. The chain's CDR3 is CASSLTSGGATDTQYF. CDR3 nucleotide sequence: TGTGCCAGCAGCTTGACGAGTGGGGGCGCCACAGATACGCAGTATTTT.

This clone has more than one count but fewer than ten. This chain uses TRBV19 with TRBJ1-1; D might be TRBD1 (5 bases). V gave up 3 bases and J gave up 5 bases, with 16 bases separating them. Germline values: CDR1 LNHDA, CDR2 SQIVND (reference sequence). The CDR3 has 15 residues. The CDR3 DNA is TGTGCCAGTAGTATTTCCGGGGGTGAGGGGACTGAAGCTTTCTTT. Its protein product is CASSISGGEGTEAFF.

The J gene is TRBJ2-1, the V gene TRBV7-3; TRBD2 agrees at 10 bases. CDR3 length: 15 amino acids. Losses at the gene ends were 0 bases for V and 4 bases for J; bases not matched to a gene: 0. Germline CDR1 is SGHTA and CDR2 is FQGTGA. The CDR3 bases are TGTGCCAGCAGCTTAACTAGCGGGGGGTACAATGAGCAGTTCTTC. This sequence encodes CASSLTSGGYNEQFF.

This rearrangement joins TRBV19 to TRBJ1-1, with D possibly being TRBD1 (6 bases). V lost 6 bases to trimming and J lost 5 bases, with 19 bases between them. The CDR3 is 15 amino acids. Germline CDR1 and CDR2: LNHDA and SQIVND (reference sequence). The CDR3 sequence is CASSGVWGAETEAFF. CDR3 coding DNA: TGTGCCAGTAGCGGTGTTTGGGGGGCTGAAACTGAAGCTTTCTTT.

The chain combines TRBV30 with TRBJ2-1, with TRBD1 matching over 8 bases. Per the germline V gene, CDR1 is GTSNPN and CDR2 is SVGIG (reference sequence). V was clipped by 1 base and J by 5 bases; unmatched bases: 4. The CDR3 has 14 residues. CDR3 region: CAWSGQGINNEQFF. CDR3 coding DNA: TGTGCCTGGAGTGGACAGGGGATCAACAATGAGCAGTTCTTC.

The chain uses TRBV27 and TRBJ2-2; 9 positions agree with TRBD2. Germline-derived CDR1 and CDR2 are MNHEY and SMNVEV (reference sequence). V trimming: 5 bases; J trimming: 6 bases; junction bases outside the gene matches: 7. This CDR3 region has 15 residues. The CDR3 spells CASSRLAVTPGELFF. The CDR3 DNA reads as TGTGCCAGCAGTCGACTAGCGGTTACTCCCGGGGAGCTGTTTTTT.